These 21 T cell receptor beta chains share one sample of origin, sequenced in a study of control samples from healthy donors and cancer patients. TCRdb's table, derived via immunoSEQ multiplex PCR, lists solely in-frame clones and lacks some. The sample consists of fewer than 200,000 clones, roughly 90% of them appearing once. Sequencing input: blood. All receptors derive from a woman in her fifties or sixties in good health.

The rearrangement links TRBV28 to TRBJ1-1; D is unclear. The V end was cut by 2 bases, the J end by 11 bases, with 15 bases between. The germline V gene encodes CDR1 MDHEN and CDR2 SYDVKM. There are 13 residues in the CDR3. CDR3 amino acids: CASSLDPKLGAFF. CDR3 DNA: TGTGCCAGCAGTTTAGACCCAAAACTGGGCGCTTTCTTT.

The chain combines TRBV30 with TRBJ2-1; D is perhaps TRBD2 (6 bases). Trimming cost V 4 bases and J 5 bases, with 12 bases left between them. CDR1 is GTSNPN, CDR2 SVGIG, per germline (reference sequence). This CDR3 is 13 amino acids long. The CDR3 protein is CAWKGDFNNEQFF. The CDR3 nucleotides read TGTGCCTGGAAAGGGGACTTCAACAATGAGCAGTTCTTC. Using reference TRBV30 and TRBJ2-1 for the parts outside the CDR3, the full variable domain is SQTIHQWPATLVQPVGSPLSLECTVEGTSNPNLYWYRQAAGRGLQLLFYSVGIGQISSEVPQNLSASRPQDRQFILSSKKLLLSDSGFYLCAWKGDFNNEQFFGPGTRLTVL.

This chain links TRBV6-2 or TRBV6-3 with TRBJ2-7; D gene unclear. This CDR3 is built from 13 residues. Germline-derived CDR1 and CDR2 are MNHEY and SVGEGT. V lost 5 bases to trimming and J lost 7 bases, with 15 bases between them. CDR3 sequence (DNA): TGTGCCAGCAGTCTGACTGGAATGAGGGAGCAGTACTTC. Translating gives CASSLTGMREQYF.

The chain recombines TRBV25-1 with TRBJ1-6, with D tentatively TRBD1 (5 bases). The CDR3 spans 15 residues. Germline V lookup: CDR1 MGHDK, CDR2 SYGVNS. V lost 10 bases, J lost 2 bases, and 15 bases lay in between. The CDR3 protein is CATLEEGTYNSPLHF. The CDR3 region has the DNA TGTGCCACCCTGGAGGAGGGGACCTATAATTCACCCCTCCACTTT.

The CDR3 sequence is CASSLGTVVTEAFF. For the CDR3, the DNA is TGTGCCAGCAGTCTCGGGACAGTTGTCACTGAAGCTTTCTTT. The chain is built from TRBV28 and TRBJ1-1; 7 bases map to TRBD1. CDR1 MDHEN and CDR2 SYDVKM come from the germline V gene. Trimming at V came to 5 bases and at J to 4 bases, leaving 7 bases not matched to a gene. This CDR3 region has 14 residues.

This clone was seen more than once but under ten times. The V and J genes are TRBV7-2 and TRBJ1-4, with 7 bases lining up with TRBD1. Germline CDR1 SGHTA, CDR2 FQGNSA. This CDR3 has 14 amino acids. V trimming: 6 bases; J trimming: 5 bases; junction bases outside the gene matches: 6. This chain's CDR3 is CASRAGTVNEKLFF. CDR3 in DNA: TGTGCCAGCAGGGCCGGGACAGTCAATGAAAAACTGTTTTTT.

The rearrangement uses TRBV3-1 (or the pseudogene TRBV3-2) and TRBJ1-1, with 8 bases fitting TRBD1. From germline, CDR1 is LGHDT and CDR2 YNNKEL (reference sequence). The CDR3 spans 14 residues. V gave up 4 bases and J gave up 4 bases; unmatched junction bases: 5. The CDR3 is CASSPGGGITEAFF. CDR3 DNA sequence: TGTGCCAGCAGCCCAGGGGGCGGAATCACTGAAGCTTTCTTT.

The J gene is TRBJ2-7, the V gene TRBV18, with D perhaps matching TRBD2 (6 bases). Germline V lookup: CDR1 KGHSH, CDR2 LQKENI. The germline V and J ends were trimmed by 2 bases and 7 bases, with 21 bases remaining between them. The CDR3 is made up of 16 amino acids. Here the CDR3 DNA reads TGTGCCAGCTCACCAGGTTTAGCGTCATCCGGAGGGGAGCAGTACTTC. It codes for CASSPGLASSGGEQYF.

The V and J genes are TRBV4-1 and TRBJ2-5; 11 nucleotides match TRBD2. Trimming took 4 bases from V and 0 from J; bases not matched to a gene: 1. CDR3 length: 15 residues. In germline, CDR1 is MGHRA, CDR2 YSYEKL. The CDR3 DNA reads TGCGCCAGCAGCCTAGCGGGGGGGAACCAAGAGACCCAGTACTTC. It codes for CASSLAGGNQETQYF.

The rearrangement joins TRBV9 to TRBJ2-5; 10 bases fit TRBD2. CDR1 is SGDLS and CDR2 is YYNGEE in the germline V gene. The CDR3 totals 14 residues. The V gene end was trimmed by 3 bases and the J gene end by 4 bases; junction bases not matched to a gene: 3. Here the CDR3 reads CASSATSGVETQYF. CDR3 in DNA: TGTGCCAGCAGCGCCACTAGCGGGGTAGAGACCCAGTACTTC.

About this clone: The sample has other DNA sequences that encode this CDR3 too. The chain uses TRBV2 and TRBJ1-5; 7 positions match TRBD1. Looked up from germline, CDR1 is SNHLY and CDR2 is FYNNEI. J was trimmed by 2 bases and V by 4 bases; bases with no gene match: 5. This CDR3 is built from 15 residues. The CDR3 sequence: CASSAGGTGNQPQHF. CDR3 DNA sequence: TGTGCCAGCAGTGCAGGGGGTACAGGCAATCAGCCCCAGCATTTT.

V gene TRBV4-3 combines with J gene TRBJ2-2, with a possible D match to TRBD2 (5 bases). Trimming cost V 4 bases and J 1 base, with 7 bases left between them. CDR3 length: 14 residues. Germline V CDR1 and CDR2: LGHNA, YSLEER. CDR3 coding DNA: TGCGCCAGCAGCCCCGGGGAGAACACCGGGGAGCTGTTTTTT. This translates into CASSPGENTGELFF.

CDR3 sequence: CASSPGQDIYGYTF. The CDR3 DNA reads TGTGCCAGCTCACCGGGACAGGATATCTATGGCTACACCTTC. V and J are TRBV18 and TRBJ1-2; 8 bases are a match to TRBD1. V lost 3 bases and J lost 4; bases outside the gene matches: 4. Germline CDR1 is KGHSH and CDR2 is LQKENI. CDR3 length: 14 amino acids.

This chain connects TRBV5-1 to TRBJ2-1; 10 positions match TRBD2. CDR1 and CDR2 from the germline V gene are SGHRS and YFSETQ. The CDR3 is 17 amino acids. V lost 0 bases, J lost 7 bases, and 10 bases stayed unmatched. CDR3 residues: CASSLGSLAGVRNEQFF. The CDR3 DNA reads as TGCGCCAGCAGCTTGGGGAGTCTAGCGGGAGTCAGGAATGAGCAGTTCTTC.

This chain uses TRBV7-2 with TRBJ2-2; the D is unclear. Trimming pared 0 bases from V and 6 bases from J, leaving 5 bases between. Germline V gene lookup returns CDR1 SGHTA and CDR2 FQGNSA. The CDR3 extends over 13 amino acids. The CDR3 sequence: CASSLALAGELFF. The CDR3 DNA is TGTGCCAGCAGCTTAGCGCTGGCCGGGGAGCTGTTTTTT.

The chain recombines TRBV5-4 with TRBJ1-1; the D gene is possibly TRBD1 (6 bases). Trimming removed 1 base at V and 6 bases at J, with 19 bases between. Germline loops: CDR1 SGHNT, CDR2 YYREEE (reference sequence). The CDR3 is 16 amino acids. CDR3 nucleotide sequence: TGTGCCAGCAGCTTGAGAGGGGGGAAGGGGTTCGCTGAAGCTTTCTTT. As protein: CASSLRGGKGFAEAFF.

CDR3 region: CASTGGGLGQETQYF. Here the CDR3 DNA reads TGTGCCAGCACCGGAGGGGGTTTAGGCCAAGAGACCCAGTACTTC. This sequence joins TRBV6-5 and TRBJ2-5; D tentatively reads TRBD1 or TRBD2 (6 bases each). Germline CDR1 reads MNHEY; CDR2 reads SVGAGI. The CDR3 covers 15 residues. V lost 7 bases to trimming and J lost 1 base, with 16 bases between them.

CDR3 coding DNA: TGTGCCAGCAGCTCCCAATCCCGTGGGAGAACTGAAGCTTTCTTT. Protein product: CASSSQSRGRTEAFF. The gene calls are TRBV9 and TRBJ1-1, with unresolved D. The germline V gene encodes CDR1 SGDLS and CDR2 YYNGEE. This CDR3 contains 15 residues. V was trimmed by 4 bases and J by 5 bases, leaving 18 bases between them.

The CDR3 region has the DNA TGTGCCACCAGCCTAGCGGGAAACAATGAGCAGTTCTTC. Translating it yields CATSLAGNNEQFF. The chain recombines TRBV24-1 with TRBJ2-1, with TRBD2 identical over 9 bases. Germline V lookup: CDR1 KGHDR, CDR2 SFDVKD. The V gene end was trimmed by 7 bases and the J gene end by 5 bases; junction bases not matched to a gene: 2. The CDR3 length is 13 residues.

The rearrangement links TRBV7-3 to TRBJ1-2, with D hard to call. The CDR3 loop spans 15 amino acids. V was cut by 1 base and J by 3 bases, with 12 bases left in between. Germline V gene sequence: CDR1 SGHTA, CDR2 FQGTGA. The CDR3 loop is CASSLSPPGYYGYTF. In DNA form, the CDR3 reads TGTGCCAGCAGCTTAAGCCCTCCGGGATACTATGGCTACACCTTC.

The V call is TRBV5-4, the J call TRBJ2-5, with D perhaps matching TRBD1 or TRBD2 (5 bases each). Germline CDR1 and CDR2: SGHNT and YYREEE (reference sequence). Trimming removed 3 bases at V and 5 bases at J, with 14 bases between. This CDR3 is 14 amino acids long. CDR3: CASSSPTDYETQYF. CDR3 DNA: TGTGCCAGCAGCTCCCCGACAGACTATGAGACCCAGTACTTC. The whole variable domain, remainder taken from reference TRBV5-4 and TRBJ2-5, is ETGVTQSPTHLIKTRGQQVTLRCSSQSGHNTVSWYQQALGQGPQFIFQYYREEENGRGNFPPRFSGLQFPNYSSELNVNALELDDSALYLCASSSPTDYETQYFGPGTRLLVL.